A single sample gave rise to the 30 T cell receptor beta chains below, sequenced in a study of blood T cell repertoires in COVID-19. Profiled with immunoSEQ multiplex PCR; TCRdb holds only in-frame clones, not every one. The sample yields a few hundred thousand clones, 90% seen once. The sample consisted of peripheral blood. These TCRs come from a woman aged 55-70 years with COVID-19, enrolled during active disease.

The chain combines TRBV5-4 with TRBJ2-5; D might be TRBD2 (7 bases). Germline CDR1 is SGHNT and CDR2 is YYREEE (reference sequence). There are 14 residues in the CDR3. V lost 3 bases to trimming and J lost 3 bases, with 12 bases between them. This chain's CDR3 is CASSSQGREETQYF. CDR3 nucleotide sequence: TGTGCCAGCAGCTCCCAGGGGAGGGAAGAGACCCAGTACTTC.

The chain recombines TRBV30 with TRBJ1-1; D is perhaps TRBD1 (6 bases). Germline CDR1 GTSNPN, CDR2 SVGIG (reference sequence). V was trimmed by 4 bases and J by 5 bases, leaving 20 bases between them. This CDR3 has 15 amino acids. CDR3 amino acids: CAWIGPQDRGTEAFF. The DNA of the CDR3 is TGTGCCTGGATTGGACCACAGGACAGAGGGACTGAAGCTTTCTTT.

The gene calls are TRBV5-4 and TRBJ1-2, with 7 bases aligning to TRBD1. With V trimmed by 4 bases and J by 2 bases, 5 bases remained unmatched. Germline V gives CDR1 SGHNT, CDR2 YYREEE (reference sequence). This CDR3 is built from 14 residues. The CDR3 DNA reads as TGTGCCAGCAGCCCCGGACAGGCGAACTATGGCTACACCTTC. It specifies CASSPGQANYGYTF.

This chain uses TRBV30 with TRBJ1-1, with 8 bases matching TRBD1. Per germline, CDR1 GTSNPN and CDR2 SVGIG (reference sequence). The V segment lost 1 base and the J segment 7 bases; nucleotides outside the gene matches: 11. CDR3 length equals 15 residues. The CDR3 here is CAWSGEFFGTGEAFF. As DNA, the CDR3 is TGTGCCTGGAGTGGGGAGTTCTTTGGGACAGGTGAAGCTTTCTTT.

To note about this clone: The germline gene is not matched at one end of the junction; a read error may be the cause. The chain joins TRBV6-2 or TRBV6-3 to TRBJ1-1, with D tentatively TRBD1 (5 bases). Germline V CDR1 and CDR2: MNHEY, SVGEGT. CDR3 length: 15 amino acids. This chain's CDR3 is CASSYEGRRGSEAFF. CDR3 DNA: TGTGCCAGCAGTTACGAGGGGAGGCGTGGGTCTGAGGCTTTCTTT.

V is TRBV4-3 and J is TRBJ1-2; possible D gene TRBD1, 6 bases. This CDR3 region has 17 residues. The V and J ends lost 4 bases and 1 base respectively, with 19 bases between them. The germline V gene has CDR1 LGHNA and CDR2 YSLEER. The CDR3 DNA sequence: TGCGCCAGCAGCCGGAGGACAGAATCCATTAATAACTATGGCTACACCTTC. This sequence encodes CASSRRTESINNYGYTF.

The chain has TRBV19 and TRBJ1-4, with 7 bases that match TRBD1. Germline lookup yields CDR1 LNHDA and CDR2 SQIVND (reference sequence). CDR3 size: 15 residues. V trimming: 6 bases; J trimming: 5 bases; junction bases outside the gene matches: 9. CDR3 nucleotide sequence: TGTGCCAGTAGGGACGAAAGGGGGCCCAATGAAAAACTGTTTTTT. It encodes CASRDERGPNEKLFF.

The rearrangement uses TRBV6-2 or TRBV6-3 and TRBJ2-7; 13 nucleotides agree with TRBD2. In germline, CDR1 is MNHEY, CDR2 SVGEGT. The junction had 8 bases not matched to a gene; V was cut back by 6 bases and J by 0 bases. The CDR3 loop spans 17 amino acids. The CDR3 sequence is CASSHGGLAGSSYEQYF. CDR3 DNA: TGTGCCAGCAGCCACGGGGGACTAGCGGGGAGCTCCTACGAGCAGTACTTC.

The chain is built from TRBV7-9 and TRBJ1-6, with a weak D call TRBD1 (6 bases). V shed 5 bases and J shed 7 bases, with 12 bases lying between them. The CDR3 sequence is 14 residues long. CDR1 SEHNR and CDR2 FQNEAQ come from the germline V gene (reference sequence). For the CDR3, the DNA is TGTGCCAGCAGCCACAGGGATGGGAATTCACCCCTCCACTTT. Translated, it gives CASSHRDGNSPLHF.

V and J are TRBV19 and TRBJ2-4, with no clear D. With 1 base removed from V and 4 bases from J, the gap between germline ends came to 8 bases. The CDR3 consists of 14 residues. The germline CDR1 and CDR2 sequences are LNHDA and SQIVND (reference sequence). For the CDR3, the DNA is TGTGCCAGTAGTATAGTGCAGGAAAAAAACATTCAGTACTTC. Protein: CASSIVQEKNIQYF.

CDR3 sequence (DNA): TGTGCCAGCAGCTTAGAACGGGGGGCGAGAGGCTACACCTTC. Translating it yields CASSLERGARGYTF. The rearrangement joins TRBV7-8 to TRBJ1-2; a possible D gene is TRBD1 (6 bases). The ends were cut back, 1 base at V and 8 bases at J, with 14 bases in the middle. CDR1 is SGHVS, CDR2 FQNEAQ, per germline. This CDR3 spans 14 amino acids.

The V call is TRBV13, the J call TRBJ2-7; a possible D gene is TRBD1 (6 bases). V lost 4 bases and J lost 6, with 10 bases in between. Germline V gene sequence: CDR1 PRHDT, CDR2 FYEKMQ (reference sequence). This CDR3 is built from 12 residues. The CDR3 sequence: CASSSQGSEQYF. The CDR3 DNA follows: TGTGCCAGCAGCTCACAGGGTTCCGAGCAGTACTTC.

This clone showed up just once. V gene TRBV6-2 or TRBV6-3 combines with J gene TRBJ1-5; 7 nucleotides agree with TRBD1. Germline assignment: CDR1 MNHEY and CDR2 SVGEGT. V was pared by 2 bases and J by 1 base, with 2 bases of the junction left unmatched. The CDR3 extends over 15 amino acids. CDR3 sequence: CASSYMGQSNQPQHF. The DNA of the CDR3 is TGTGCCAGCAGTTACATGGGACAGAGCAATCAGCCCCAGCATTTT.

This clone has more than one count but fewer than ten. V gene TRBV5-6 combines with J gene TRBJ2-7; D gene ambiguous. Germline V gene lookup returns CDR1 SGHDT and CDR2 YYEEEE. The CDR3 contains 13 residues. V was pared by 3 bases and J by 2 bases, with 9 bases between. CDR3 nucleotide sequence: TGTGCCAGCAGCTCCCTGACACCCTACGAGCAGTACTTC. Translated, it gives CASSSLTPYEQYF.

V and J are TRBV10-3 and TRBJ2-2, with TRBD1 matching over 7 bases. The CDR3 spans 15 residues. J was trimmed by 5 bases and V by 4 bases; bases with no gene match: 7. Germline CDR1 ENHRY, CDR2 SYGVKD. DNA of the CDR3: TGTGCCATCAGTGTCGGGCAGGGGGAGACCGGGGAGCTGTTTTTT. It encodes CAISVGQGETGELFF.

The chain links TRBV7-3 to TRBJ2-7; 7 positions agree with TRBD1. This CDR3 spans 12 amino acids. V shed 8 bases, J shed 6 bases, and the junction held 7 bases outside the gene matches. Looked up from germline, CDR1 is SGHTA and CDR2 is FQGTGA. The CDR3 DNA sequence: TGTGCCAGCGGGCTAGGGGGCGGCGAGCAGTACTTC. It specifies CASGLGGGEQYF.

The V gene is TRBV28, the J gene TRBJ1-5; 10 bases are shared with TRBD1. The CDR3 totals 15 residues. With 5 bases clipped from V and 7 bases from J, the junction kept 8 bases outside the gene matches. Germline-derived CDR1 and CDR2 are MDHEN and SYDVKM. In DNA, the CDR3 is TGTGCCAGCAGTCTAACCGGGACAGGGGCCCAGCCCCAGCATTTT. Translating it yields CASSLTGTGAQPQHF. The full variable domain, in which reference TRBV28 and TRBJ1-5 provide the parts outside the CDR3, is DVKVTQSSRYLVKRTGEKVFLECVQDMDHENMFWYRQDPGLGLRLIYFSYDVKMKEKGDIPEGYSVSREKKERFSLILESASTNQTSMYLCASSLTGTGAQPQHFGDGTRLSIL.

CDR3 loop: CASTAGRDPPYGYTF. The CDR3 DNA reads TGTGCCAGCACCGCCGGGAGGGACCCACCCTATGGCTACACCTTC. J is TRBJ1-2 and V is TRBV7-2, with D tentatively TRBD1 (5 bases). Per the germline V gene, CDR1 is SGHTA and CDR2 is FQGNSA. This CDR3 comprises 15 residues. V lost 7 bases and J lost 4, with 19 bases in between.

This chain connects TRBV11-3 to TRBJ1-1; possible D gene TRBD1, 5 bases. The germline gives CDR1 SGHNT, CDR2 YENEEA. This CDR3 is built from 14 residues. V lost 0 bases and J lost 7, with 12 bases in between. The CDR3 loop is CASSLDGGSSEAFF. The CDR3 DNA reads as TGTGCCAGCAGCTTAGACGGGGGGTCCAGTGAAGCTTTCTTT. Full variable domain (missing parts from reference TRBV11-3 and TRBJ1-1): EAGVVQSPRYKIIEKKQPVAFWCNPISGHNTLYWYLQNLGQGPELLIRYENEEAVDDSQLPKDRFSAERLKGVDSTLKIQPAELGDSAVYLCASSLDGGSSEAFFGQGTRLTVV.

The rearrangement links TRBV13 to TRBJ2-1; D unclear. Trimming cost V 5 bases and J 6 bases, with 11 bases left between them. Germline V lookup: CDR1 PRHDT, CDR2 FYEKMQ (reference sequence). CDR3 length: 13 residues. The CDR3 DNA sequence: TGTGCCAGCAGCCTTGACTCATTCAATGAGCAGTTCTTC. Translated: CASSLDSFNEQFF.

V is TRBV11-2 and J is TRBJ1-2; possible D gene TRBD1, 6 bases. Germline loops: CDR1 SGHAT, CDR2 FQNNGV. The V and J ends lost 5 bases and 3 bases respectively, with 10 bases between them. The CDR3 consists of 13 residues. Here the CDR3 DNA reads TGTGCCAGCAGCCGGGGGGCCTACTATGGCTACACCTTC. Residues: CASSRGAYYGYTF.

The V call is TRBV9, the J call TRBJ1-1, with 7 bases fitting TRBD1. Trimming removed 4 bases from V and 4 bases from J; junction bases left unmatched: 4. In germline, CDR1 is SGDLS, CDR2 YYNGEE. There are 13 residues in the CDR3. The CDR3 DNA sequence: TGTGCCAGCAGCCCTAGGACAGGCACTGAAGCTTTCTTT. The encoded protein is CASSPRTGTEAFF.

The CDR3 protein is CASSFDRADSPLHF. The CDR3 DNA sequence: TGTGCCAGCAGCTTTGACAGGGCGGATTCACCCCTCCACTTT. V gene TRBV5-4 combines with J gene TRBJ1-6; 7 bases are a match to TRBD1. The V gene's germline CDR1 is SGHNT and CDR2 YYREEE (reference sequence). The CDR3 covers 14 residues. Trimming took 2 bases from V and 8 from J; bases not matched to a gene: 4.

The chain joins TRBV6-5 to TRBJ1-5, with TRBD1 matching over 8 bases. CDR1 is MNHEY and CDR2 is SVGAGI in the germline V gene. V shed 5 bases and J 6 bases; nucleotides not matched to a gene: 9. CDR3 length equals 15 residues. The CDR3 loop reads CASSRDRGGGQPQHF. The CDR3 bases are TGTGCCAGCAGTAGAGACAGGGGAGGAGGTCAGCCCCAGCATTTT.

The chain carries TRBV4-2 and TRBJ1-5; D is ambiguous. Trimming cost V 1 base and J 0 bases, with 25 bases left between them. From germline, CDR1 is LGHNA and CDR2 YNFKEQ. The length of the CDR3 is 21 residues. CDR3 loop: CASSQGGLGRTDLYSNQPQHF. The CDR3 coding sequence is TGTGCCAGCAGCCAAGGGGGATTAGGAAGGACTGACCTATATAGCAATCAGCCCCAGCATTTT.

V and J are TRBV3-1 (or the pseudogene TRBV3-2) and TRBJ2-5, with D possibly matching TRBD2 (6 bases). Trimming removed 0 bases at V and 4 bases at J, with 12 bases between. The CDR3 has 15 residues. Germline CDR1 reads LGHDT; CDR2 reads YNNKEL (reference sequence). The CDR3 nucleotides read TGTGCCAGCAGCCAAGAGTTTATTAGCGGAGAGACCCAGTACTTC. Protein sequence: CASSQEFISGETQYF.

The chain carries TRBV29-1 and TRBJ2-5; 7 nucleotides line up with TRBD2. The trim removed 2 bases at V and 9 bases at J, leaving 15 bases unmatched. The germline gives CDR1 SQVTM, CDR2 ANQGSEA. This CDR3 has 15 residues. The CDR3 loop reads CSVELGSSGSGAQYF. CDR3 coding DNA: TGCAGCGTTGAACTAGGCTCTAGCGGCTCGGGGGCCCAGTACTTC.

This chain links TRBV11-1 with TRBJ2-2, with D tentatively TRBD1 (6 bases). CDR1 and CDR2 (germline): SGHAT, FQDESV (reference sequence). The CDR3 length is 15 residues. V was clipped by 5 bases and J by 2 bases, with 12 bases between them. CDR3 in DNA: TGTGCCAGCAGCGTAGACAGGCCTAACACCGGGGAGCTGTTTTTT. This encodes CASSVDRPNTGELFF.

This clone was found a few times. The genes are TRBV4-2 and TRBJ1-2, with D tentatively TRBD1 (5 bases). V dropped 0 bases and J dropped 2 bases, with 7 bases sitting between them. The length of the CDR3 is 14 residues. The germline V gene has CDR1 LGHNA and CDR2 YNFKEQ. The CDR3 loop is CASSQEGRNYGYTF. CDR3 nucleotide sequence: TGTGCCAGCAGCCAAGAGGGGCGAAACTATGGCTACACCTTC.

The chain recombines TRBV7-9 with TRBJ1-5, with 11 nucleotides matching TRBD1. The CDR3 totals 17 residues. V gave up 1 base and J gave up 2 bases; unmatched junction bases: 4. CDR1 and CDR2 (germline): SEHNR, FQNEAQ (reference sequence). The CDR3 DNA reads TGTGCCAGCAGCTTAGAAAGGGACAGGGGGGGCAATCAGCCCCAGCATTTT. The encoded protein is CASSLERDRGGNQPQHF.